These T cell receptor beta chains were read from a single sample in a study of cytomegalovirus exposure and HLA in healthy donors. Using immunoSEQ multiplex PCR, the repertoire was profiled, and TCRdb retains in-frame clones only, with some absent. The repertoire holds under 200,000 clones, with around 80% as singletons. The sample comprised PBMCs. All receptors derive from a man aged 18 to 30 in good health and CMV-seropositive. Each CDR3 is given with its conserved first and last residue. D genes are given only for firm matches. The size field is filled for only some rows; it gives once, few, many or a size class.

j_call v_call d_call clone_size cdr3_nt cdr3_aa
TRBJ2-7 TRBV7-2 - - TGTGCCAGCAGCTTAGGTTCTCATCGGGCCTACGAGCAGTACTTC CASSLGSHRAYEQYF
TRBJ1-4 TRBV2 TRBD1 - TGTGCCAGCAGTGAATGGACAGGGACCAATGAAAAACTGTTTTTT CASSEWTGTNEKLFF
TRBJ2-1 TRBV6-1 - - TGTGCCAGCAACCCTAACGGGAGCAAATATGAGCAGTTCTTC CASNPNGSKYEQFF
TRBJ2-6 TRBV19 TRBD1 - TGTGCCAGTAGCCTATCCGGAGGACAGGGTAGTGAGGCCAACGGCCTGACTTTC CASSLSGGQGSEANGLTF
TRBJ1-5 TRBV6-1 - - TGTGCCAGCAGTGATCAGGTAGGGGGAACGACTCAGCCCCAGCATTTT CASSDQVGGTTQPQHF
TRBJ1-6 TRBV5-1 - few TGCGCCAGCAGCTCCCCGGGTGACAATTCACCCCTCCACTTT CASSSPGDNSPLHF
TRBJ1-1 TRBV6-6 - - TGTGCCAGCAGTTACCCGACTATGAACACTGAAGCTTTCTTT CASSYPTMNTEAFF
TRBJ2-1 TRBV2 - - TGTGCCAGCAACCCGAGGGTAAGCTCCTACAATGAGCAGTTCTTC CASNPRVSSYNEQFF
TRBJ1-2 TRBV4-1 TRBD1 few TGCGCCAGCAGCCCCATGCCGGACAGGCCAATTTATGGCTACACCTTC CASSPMPDRPIYGYTF
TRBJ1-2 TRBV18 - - TGTGCCAGCTCACCTGACGGGACGACAGGACACTATGGCTACACCTTC CASSPDGTTGHYGYTF
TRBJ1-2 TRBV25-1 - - TGTGCCAGCAGTGCCCCGACGGGTACTAACTATGGCTACACCTTC CASSAPTGTNYGYTF
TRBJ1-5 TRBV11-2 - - TGTGCCAGCAGCCCATCCCCGGGGAACAATCAGCCCCAGCATTTT CASSPSPGNNQPQHF
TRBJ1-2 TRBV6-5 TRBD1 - TGTGCCAGCTCGGCCGGGGTGACAGGGAACTATGGCTACACCTTC CASSAGVTGNYGYTF
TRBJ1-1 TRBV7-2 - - TGTGCCAGCAGCTTAGGGGCGGGGGGCACTGAAGCTTTCTTT CASSLGAGGTEAFF
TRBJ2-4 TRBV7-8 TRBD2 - TGTGCCAGCAGCCCGGGACTAGCGGGGGGATTGGCCAAAAACATTCAGTACTTC CASSPGLAGGLAKNIQYF
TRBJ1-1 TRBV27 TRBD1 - TGTGCCAGCAGTTGGGACAGGGAATACACTGAAGCTTTCTTT CASSWDREYTEAFF
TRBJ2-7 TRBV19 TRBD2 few TGTGCCAGTAGTTTCACTAGCGGGGGGCACTACGAGCAGTACTTC CASSFTSGGHYEQYF
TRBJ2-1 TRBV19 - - TGTGCCAGTAGTATCGTCGCTGAGTATGAGCAGTTCTTC CASSIVAEYEQFF
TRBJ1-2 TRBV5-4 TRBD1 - TGTGCCAGCAGCTTGGTAGGGACAGGGAACTATGGCTACACCTTC CASSLVGTGNYGYTF
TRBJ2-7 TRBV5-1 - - TGCGCCAGCAGCCCGATGGGGGGACGGAGCTCCTACGAGCAGTACTTC CASSPMGGRSSYEQYF
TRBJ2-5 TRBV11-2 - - TGTGCCAGCAGCCCTCGCCGGTCTCAAGAGACCCAGTACTTC CASSPRRSQETQYF
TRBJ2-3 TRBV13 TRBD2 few TGTGCCAGCAGCCATCTCGGCCTAGCGGGGGTCACAGATACGCAGTATTTT CASSHLGLAGVTDTQYF
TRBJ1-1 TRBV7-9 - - TGTGCCAGCAGCTTACGAGTGAGTGAAAACACTGAAGCTTTCTTT CASSLRVSENTEAFF
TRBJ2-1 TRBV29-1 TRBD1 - TGCAGCGTTGATACAGGGGTGGGTGAGCAGTTCTTC CSVDTGVGEQFF
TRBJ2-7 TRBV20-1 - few TGCAGTGCTAGAGATAACTACGAGCAGTACTTC CSARDNYEQYF
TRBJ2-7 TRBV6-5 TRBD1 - TGTGCCAGCAGTTACCGGACAGGGGGCATCTACGAGCAGTACTTC CASSYRTGGIYEQYF
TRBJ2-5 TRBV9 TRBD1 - TGTGCCAGCAGCACCAATGACAGGGGGGAGACCCAGTACTTC CASSTNDRGETQYF
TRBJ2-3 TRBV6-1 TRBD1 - TGTGCCAGCAGCGAAGACAGGACAGGTAGCACAGATACGCAGTATTTT CASSEDRTGSTDTQYF
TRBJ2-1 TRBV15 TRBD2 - TGTGCCACCAGCGATCCTAGCGGGATTACCTACAATGAGCAGTTCTTC CATSDPSGITYNEQFF
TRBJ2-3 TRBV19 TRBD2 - TGTGCCAGTAGTATAGAAGCGGGAGTTTTAGATACGCAGTATTTT CASSIEAGVLDTQYF
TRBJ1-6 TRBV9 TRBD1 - TGTGCCAGCAGCGATTGGGACAGACCCAATTCACCCCTCCACTTT CASSDWDRPNSPLHF
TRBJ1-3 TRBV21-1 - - TGTGCCAGCAGCAAAGGGGATAGGGGCCCTGGAAACACCATATATTTT CASSKGDRGPGNTIYF
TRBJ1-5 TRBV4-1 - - TGCGCCAGCAGCCTTCAGGGTAGCAATCAGCCCCAGCATTTT CASSLQGSNQPQHF
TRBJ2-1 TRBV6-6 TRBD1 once TGTGCCGGACGACAGGGGGCGAATAGTGAGCAGTTCTTC CAGRQGANSEQFF
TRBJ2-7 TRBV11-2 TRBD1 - TGTGCCAGCAGCTTAACCCGCCTCGGACAGGCTGACTACGAGCAGTACTTC CASSLTRLGQADYEQYF
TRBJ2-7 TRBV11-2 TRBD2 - TGTGCCAGCAGCTTAAACCTAGCGGGGGGCTACGAGCAGTACTTC CASSLNLAGGYEQYF
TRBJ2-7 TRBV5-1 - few TGCGCCAGCAGCCCTGGAGGATTTTCCTACGAGCAGTACTTC CASSPGGFSYEQYF
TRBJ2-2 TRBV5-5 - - TGTGCCAGCAGCCCACGGGGCACCGGGGAGCTGTTTTTT CASSPRGTGELFF
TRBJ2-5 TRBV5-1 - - TGCGCCAGCAGCTTACTTTTTGGAGAGACCCAGTACTTC CASSLLFGETQYF